This T cell receptor (beta chain) was retrieved from a study of cytomegalovirus exposure and HLA in healthy donors. A remark on this clone: One junction end does not reproduce the germline sequence, and a read error may be involved.

The PCR ran on 60 Vbeta and 13 Jbeta primers. Here immunoSEQ multiplex PCR was the method, and the copy in TCRdb shows in-frame clones only, minus some. The table has about 150,000 clones, approximately 79% seen once. Germline V lookup: CDR1 MDHEN, CDR2 SYDVKM. This CDR3 comprises 16 residues. Material: PBMCs. The origin of this receptor is a woman in her 50s in good health and CMV-seropositive. V is TRBV28 and J is TRBJ2-2; 7 positions agree with TRBD2. The DNA for the CDR3 is TGTGCCAGCAGTTCTACTAGCGCAACGAACACCGGGGGGCTGTTTTTT. Translating it yields CASSSTSATNTGGLFF.